These T cell receptor beta chains were read from a single sample in a study of blood T cell repertoires in COVID-19. Produced via immunoSEQ multiplex PCR; TCRdb's table is partial and in-frame only. The repertoire holds roughly 160,000 clones, with over 75% as singletons. The sample was PBMCs or T cells enriched from blood (not recorded which). These receptors all stem from a man in his fifties who had recovered from COVID-19. CDR3s include the opening cysteine and the closing phenylalanine or tryptophan. D genes are given only for firm matches. Rows may omit the clone size; those that give it use once, few, many or a size class.

TRBJ2-7	TRBD1	-	TRBV6-5	TGTGCCAGCAGTAACCGGGACAGCAACTACGAGCAGTACTTC	CASSNRDSNYEQYF
TRBJ2-2	TRBD2	once	TRBV7-3	TGTGCCAGCAGCTTAGGGCTAGCGGTAAACACCGGGGAGCTGTTTTTT	CASSLGLAVNTGELFF
TRBJ2-5	-	-	TRBV12-3/TRBV12-4	TGTGCCAGCAGTCCGCCTGACTGGGAGACCCAGTACTTC	CASSPPDWETQYF
TRBJ2-1	TRBD1	once	TRBV19	TGTGCAAGTACCGCAGGGGGCTCCTACAATGAGCAGTTCTTC	CASTAGGSYNEQFF
TRBJ1-6	-	-	TRBV7-2	TGTGCCAGCAGCTTAAACCCGACAGCGACACCCCTCCACTTT	CASSLNPTATPLHF
TRBJ2-6	-	once	TRBV14	TGTGCCAGCAGCCAAGCCTGGCTTTCTGGGGCCAACGTCCTGACTTTC	CASSQAWLSGANVLTF
TRBJ2-2	TRBD2	-	TRBV25-1	TGTGCCAGCAGTGAAGGTCTAGCGGGAAACACCGGGGAGCTGTTTTTT	CASSEGLAGNTGELFF
TRBJ1-2	TRBD1	-	TRBV11-2	TGTGCCAGCAGCCCGGGGGACAGGGGGCAACTCACCTTC	CASSPGDRGQLTF
TRBJ1-1	-	once	TRBV7-7	TGTGCCAGCCTACTAACGGGGGTCCAAGCTTTCTTT	CASLLTGVQAFF
TRBJ2-1	TRBD2	-	TRBV11-3	TGTGCCAGCAGCCCTAGCGGGAGCTCCTACAATGAGCAGTTCTTC	CASSPSGSSYNEQFF
TRBJ1-3	-	-	TRBV29-1	TGCAGCGTGCCCTCAACAAGCTCTGGAAACACCATATATTTT	CSVPSTSSGNTIYF
TRBJ2-3	TRBD2	-	TRBV3-1/TRBV3-2	TGTGCCAGCAGCCAGCCGAGCGGGAGGGCACAGTATTTT	CASSQPSGRAQYF
TRBJ2-1	-	-	TRBV9	TGTGCCAGCAGCGTAGCCCCCCACTTAAACAATGAGCAGTTCTTC	CASSVAPHLNNEQFF
TRBJ1-5	-	-	TRBV28	TGTGCCAGCAGTTTGCCCGAGACAGTGTATAGCAATCAGCCCCAGCATTTT	CASSLPETVYSNQPQHF
TRBJ2-3	-	-	TRBV27	TGTGCCAGCAGTTCATCTCGTACCGGGGATACGCAGTATTTT	CASSSSRTGDTQYF
TRBJ2-1	TRBD2	-	TRBV12-5	TGTGCTAGTGGGGGAGGGGAAAGCTCCTACAATGAGCAGTTCTTC	CASGGGESSYNEQFF